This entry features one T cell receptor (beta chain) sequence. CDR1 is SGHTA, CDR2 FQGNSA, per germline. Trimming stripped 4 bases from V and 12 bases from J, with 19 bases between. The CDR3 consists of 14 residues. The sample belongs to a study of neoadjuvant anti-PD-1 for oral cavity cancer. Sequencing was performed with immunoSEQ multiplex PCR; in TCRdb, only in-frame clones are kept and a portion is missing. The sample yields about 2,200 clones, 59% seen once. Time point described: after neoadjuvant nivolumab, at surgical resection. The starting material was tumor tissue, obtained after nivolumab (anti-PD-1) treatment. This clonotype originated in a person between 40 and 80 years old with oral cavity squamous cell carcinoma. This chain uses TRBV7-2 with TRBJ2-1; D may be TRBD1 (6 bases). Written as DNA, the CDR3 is TGTGCCAGCAGCTCTCGGACAGCCGGCGCAGCGCAGTTCTTC. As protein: CASSSRTAGAAQFF.